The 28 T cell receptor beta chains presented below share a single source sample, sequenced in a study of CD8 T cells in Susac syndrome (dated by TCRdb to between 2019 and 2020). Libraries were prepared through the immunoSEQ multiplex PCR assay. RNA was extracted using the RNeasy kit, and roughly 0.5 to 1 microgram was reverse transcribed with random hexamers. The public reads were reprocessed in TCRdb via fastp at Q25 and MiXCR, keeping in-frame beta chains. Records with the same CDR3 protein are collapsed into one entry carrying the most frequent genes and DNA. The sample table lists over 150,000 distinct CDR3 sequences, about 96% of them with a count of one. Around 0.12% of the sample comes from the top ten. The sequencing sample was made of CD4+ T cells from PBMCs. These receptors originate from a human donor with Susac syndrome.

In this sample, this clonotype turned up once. CDR3 residues: CSVDGTGSRETQYF. CDR3 coding DNA: TGCAGCGTCGACGGGACAGGGAGTCGAGAGACCCAGTACTTC. The rearrangement links TRBV29-1 to TRBJ2-5; 9 bases line up with TRBD1. The germline V gene has CDR1 SQVTM and CDR2 ANQGSEA. After removal of 6 bases from V and 4 bases from J, the junction contained 9 bases not matched to a gene. The CDR3 has 14 residues.

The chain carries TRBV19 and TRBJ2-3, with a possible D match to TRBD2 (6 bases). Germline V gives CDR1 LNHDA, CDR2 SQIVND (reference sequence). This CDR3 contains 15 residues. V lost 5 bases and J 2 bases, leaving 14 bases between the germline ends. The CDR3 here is CASSGSGAATDTQYF. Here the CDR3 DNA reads TGTGCCAGTAGTGGATCGGGAGCGGCCACAGATACGCAGTATTTT.

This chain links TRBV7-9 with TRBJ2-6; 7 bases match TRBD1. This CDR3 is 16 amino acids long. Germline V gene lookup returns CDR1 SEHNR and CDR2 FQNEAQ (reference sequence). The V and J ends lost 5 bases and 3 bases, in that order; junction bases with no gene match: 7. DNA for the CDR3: TGTGCCAGCAGCCCAGAAGGGGGCTTTGGGGCCAACGTCCTGACTTTC. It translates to CASSPEGGFGANVLTF. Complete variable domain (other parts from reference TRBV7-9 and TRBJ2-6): DTGVSQNPRHKITKRGQNVTFRCDPISEHNRLYWYRQTLGQGPEFLTYFQNEAQLEKSRLLSDRFSAERPKGSFSTLEIQRTEQGDSAMYLCASSPEGGFGANVLTFGAGSRLTVL.

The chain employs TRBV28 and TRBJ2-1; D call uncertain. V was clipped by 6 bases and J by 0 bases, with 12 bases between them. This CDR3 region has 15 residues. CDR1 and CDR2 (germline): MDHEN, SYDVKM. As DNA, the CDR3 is TGTGCCAGCAGCCCAACGAGACCCTCCTACAATGAGCAGTTCTTC. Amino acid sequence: CASSPTRPSYNEQFF.

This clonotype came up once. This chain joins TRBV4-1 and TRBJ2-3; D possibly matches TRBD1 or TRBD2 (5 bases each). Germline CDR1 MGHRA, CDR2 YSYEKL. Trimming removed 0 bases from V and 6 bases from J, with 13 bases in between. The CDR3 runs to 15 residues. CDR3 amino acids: CASSQDEGRDDTQYF. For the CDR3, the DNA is TGCGCCAGCAGCCAAGATGAGGGGCGCGACGATACGCAGTATTTT.

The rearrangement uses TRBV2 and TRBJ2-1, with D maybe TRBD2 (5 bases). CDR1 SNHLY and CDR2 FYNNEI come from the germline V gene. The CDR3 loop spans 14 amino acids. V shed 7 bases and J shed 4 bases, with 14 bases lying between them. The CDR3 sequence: CASNDYDGYNEQFF. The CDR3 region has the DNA TGTGCCAGCAACGACTACGATGGTTACAATGAGCAGTTCTTC.

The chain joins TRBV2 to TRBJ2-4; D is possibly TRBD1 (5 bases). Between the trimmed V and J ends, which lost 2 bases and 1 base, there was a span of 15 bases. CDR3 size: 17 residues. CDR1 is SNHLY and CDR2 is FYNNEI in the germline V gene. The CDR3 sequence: CASSERGSRVAKNIQYF. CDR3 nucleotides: TGTGCCAGCAGTGAAAGGGGCAGCAGGGTTGCCAAAAACATTCAGTACTTC.

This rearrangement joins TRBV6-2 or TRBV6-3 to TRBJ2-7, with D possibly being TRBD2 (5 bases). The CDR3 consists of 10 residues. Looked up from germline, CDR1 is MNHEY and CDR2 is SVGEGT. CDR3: CVSGAYEQYV. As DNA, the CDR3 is TGTGTCAGCGGAGCCTACGAGCAGTACGTC.

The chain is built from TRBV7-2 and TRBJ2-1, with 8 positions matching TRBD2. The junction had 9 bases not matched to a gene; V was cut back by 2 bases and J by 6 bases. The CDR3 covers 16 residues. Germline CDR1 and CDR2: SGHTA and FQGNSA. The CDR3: CASSLQGLATRNEQFF. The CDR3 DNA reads TGTGCCAGCAGCTTACAAGGACTAGCCACCCGCAATGAGCAGTTCTTC.

For the CDR3, the DNA is TGTGCCTGGAGTTCGACTATTCAAGAGACCCAGTACTTC. This sequence encodes CAWSSTIQETQYF. The rearrangement joins TRBV30 to TRBJ2-5; possibly TRBD2 for D (5 bases). There are 13 residues in the CDR3. Germline assignment: CDR1 GTSNPN and CDR2 SVGIG (reference sequence). V lost 2 bases, J lost 2 bases, and 9 bases lay in between. The full variable domain, completed using reference TRBV30 and TRBJ2-5, is SQTIHQWPATLVQPVGSPLSLECTVEGTSNPNLYWYRQAAGRGLQLLFYSVGIGQISSEVPQNLSASRPQDRQFILSSKKLLLSDSGFYLCAWSSTIQETQYFGPGTRLLVL.

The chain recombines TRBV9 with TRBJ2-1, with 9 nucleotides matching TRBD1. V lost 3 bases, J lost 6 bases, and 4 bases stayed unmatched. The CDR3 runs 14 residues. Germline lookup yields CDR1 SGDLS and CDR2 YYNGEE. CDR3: CASSGDRGFNEQFF. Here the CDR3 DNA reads TGTGCCAGCAGCGGAGACAGGGGGTTCAATGAGCAGTTCTTC.

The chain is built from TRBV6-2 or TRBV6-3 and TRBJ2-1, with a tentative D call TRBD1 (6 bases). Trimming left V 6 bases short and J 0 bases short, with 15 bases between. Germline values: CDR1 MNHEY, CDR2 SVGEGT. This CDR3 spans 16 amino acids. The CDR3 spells CASSLGHQASYNEQFF. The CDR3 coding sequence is TGTGCCAGCAGCCTGGGACACCAAGCCTCCTACAATGAGCAGTTCTTC.

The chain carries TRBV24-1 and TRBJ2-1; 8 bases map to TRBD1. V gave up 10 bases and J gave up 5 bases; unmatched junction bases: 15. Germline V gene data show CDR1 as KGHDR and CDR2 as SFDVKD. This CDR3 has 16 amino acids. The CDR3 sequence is CATADPGGRSNNEQFF. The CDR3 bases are TGTGCCACGGCCGATCCAGGGGGCCGGTCAAACAATGAGCAGTTCTTC.

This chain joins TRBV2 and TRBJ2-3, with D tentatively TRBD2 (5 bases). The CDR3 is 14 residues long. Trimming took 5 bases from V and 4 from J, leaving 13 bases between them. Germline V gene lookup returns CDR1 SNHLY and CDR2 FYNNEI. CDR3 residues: CASSPGSFPDTQYF. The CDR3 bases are TGTGCCAGCAGTCCGGGGTCTTTTCCAGATACGCAGTATTTT.

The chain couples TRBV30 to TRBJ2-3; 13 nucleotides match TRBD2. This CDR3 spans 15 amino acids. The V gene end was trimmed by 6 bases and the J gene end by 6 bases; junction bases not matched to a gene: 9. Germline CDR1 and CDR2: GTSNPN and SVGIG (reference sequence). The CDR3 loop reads CACSKLTSGGDTQYF. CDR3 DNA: TGTGCCTGTTCGAAACTGACTAGCGGGGGGGATACGCAGTATTTT.

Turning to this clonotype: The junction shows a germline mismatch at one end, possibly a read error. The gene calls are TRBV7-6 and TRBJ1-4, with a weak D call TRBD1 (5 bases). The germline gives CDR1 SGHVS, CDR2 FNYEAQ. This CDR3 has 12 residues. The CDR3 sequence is CASSLVGAGKGF. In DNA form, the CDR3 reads TGTGCCAGCAGCTTAGTAGGGGCCGGGAAAGGGTTT.

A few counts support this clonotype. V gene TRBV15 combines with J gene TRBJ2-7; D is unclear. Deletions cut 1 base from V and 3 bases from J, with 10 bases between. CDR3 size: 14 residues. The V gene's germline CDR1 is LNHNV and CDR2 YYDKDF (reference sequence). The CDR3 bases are TGTGCCACCAGCAGAGGGGATGCAGGCTACGAGCAGTACTTC. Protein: CATSRGDAGYEQYF.

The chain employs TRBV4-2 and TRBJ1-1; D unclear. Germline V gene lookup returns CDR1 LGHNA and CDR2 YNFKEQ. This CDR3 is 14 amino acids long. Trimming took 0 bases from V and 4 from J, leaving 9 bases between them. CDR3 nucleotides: TGTGCCAGCAGCCAAGAGGCAAGGATCACTGAAGCTTTCTTT. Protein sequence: CASSQEARITEAFF.

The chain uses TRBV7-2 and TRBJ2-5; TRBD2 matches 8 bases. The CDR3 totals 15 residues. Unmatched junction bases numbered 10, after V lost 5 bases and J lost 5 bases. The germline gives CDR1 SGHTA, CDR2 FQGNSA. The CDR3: CASSPPGGGAETQYF. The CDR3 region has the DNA TGTGCCAGCAGCCCCCCGGGGGGGGGCGCGGAGACCCAGTACTTC.

The CDR3 DNA is TGTGCCACCAGCAGAGAGGCGGGGAATGGCTACACCTTC. Translation gives CATSREAGNGYTF. The chain couples TRBV15 to TRBJ1-2; D remains unclear. The V end was cut by 0 bases, the J end by 6 bases, with 8 bases between. This CDR3 is 13 amino acids long. The germline V gene encodes CDR1 LNHNV and CDR2 YYDKDF (reference sequence).

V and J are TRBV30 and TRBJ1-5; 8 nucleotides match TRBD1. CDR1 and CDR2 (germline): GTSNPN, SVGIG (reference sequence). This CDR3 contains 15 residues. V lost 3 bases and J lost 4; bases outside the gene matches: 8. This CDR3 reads CAWSQGAIGNQPQHF. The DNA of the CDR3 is TGTGCCTGGAGCCAGGGGGCCATTGGTAATCAGCCCCAGCATTTT.

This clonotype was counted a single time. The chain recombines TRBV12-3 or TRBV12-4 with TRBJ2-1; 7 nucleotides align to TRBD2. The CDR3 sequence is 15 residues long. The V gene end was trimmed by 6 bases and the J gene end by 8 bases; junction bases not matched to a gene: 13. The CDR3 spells CASSHQRGASYEQFF. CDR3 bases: TGTGCCAGCAGCCACCAGCGGGGTGCTAGTTATGAGCAGTTCTTC.

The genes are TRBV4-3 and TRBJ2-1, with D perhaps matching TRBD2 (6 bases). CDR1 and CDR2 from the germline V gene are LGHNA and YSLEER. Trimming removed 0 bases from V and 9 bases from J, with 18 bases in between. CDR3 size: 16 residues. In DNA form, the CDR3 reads TGCGCCAGCAGCCAAGATCCTGGGGGGACCGCATCTGAGCAGTTCTTC. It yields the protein CASSQDPGGTASEQFF.

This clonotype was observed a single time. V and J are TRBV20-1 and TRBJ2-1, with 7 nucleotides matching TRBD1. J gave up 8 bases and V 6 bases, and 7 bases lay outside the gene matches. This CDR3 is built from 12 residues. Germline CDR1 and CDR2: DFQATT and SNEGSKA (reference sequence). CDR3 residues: CSATGQFHEQFF. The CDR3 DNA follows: TGCAGTGCCACGGGACAGTTCCATGAGCAGTTCTTC.

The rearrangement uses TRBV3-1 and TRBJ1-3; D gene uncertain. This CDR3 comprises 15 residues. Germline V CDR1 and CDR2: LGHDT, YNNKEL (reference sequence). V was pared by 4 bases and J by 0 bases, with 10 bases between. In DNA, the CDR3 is TGTGCCAGCAGCCCCTCAGAGTACTCTGGAAACACCATATATTTT. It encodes CASSPSEYSGNTIYF.

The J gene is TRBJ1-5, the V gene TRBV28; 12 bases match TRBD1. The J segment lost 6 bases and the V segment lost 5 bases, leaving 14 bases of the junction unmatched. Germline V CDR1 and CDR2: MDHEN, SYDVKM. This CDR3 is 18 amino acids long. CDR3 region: CASSPKWRGQGASQPQHF. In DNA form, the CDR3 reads TGTGCCAGCAGTCCCAAGTGGCGGGGACAGGGGGCTTCTCAGCCCCAGCATTTT.

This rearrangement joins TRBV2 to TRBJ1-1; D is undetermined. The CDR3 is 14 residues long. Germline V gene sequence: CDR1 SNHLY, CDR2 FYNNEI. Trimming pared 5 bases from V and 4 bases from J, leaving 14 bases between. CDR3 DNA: TGTGCCAGCAGTCCTTTCGGGGTCGGCACTGAAGCTTTCTTT. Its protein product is CASSPFGVGTEAFF.

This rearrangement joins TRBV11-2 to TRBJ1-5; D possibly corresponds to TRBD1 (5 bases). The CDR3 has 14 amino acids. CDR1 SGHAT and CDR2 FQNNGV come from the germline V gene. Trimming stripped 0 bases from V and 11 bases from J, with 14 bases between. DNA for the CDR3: TGTGCCAGCAGCTTAGAGGCATCGGGGGAAACCCAGCATTTT. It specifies CASSLEASGETQHF.